What follows describes a single TCR beta chain. Its antigen is unidentified. Each single cDNA molecule received a unique molecular identifier. TCRdb called the 5' RACE reads again in MiXCR, with one record for every CDR3 protein. The sample holds under 60,000 distinct CDR3 sequences; roughly 8.2% are singletons and the top ten take around 4.4%. CDR1 and CDR2 (germline): DFQATT, SNEGSKA (reference sequence). The CDR3 sequence is 13 residues long. Trimming took 2 bases from V and 6 from J, leaving 11 bases between them. The data originate from a study of early T cells in non-severe SARS-CoV-2 infection. General study points: Sequences matched to VDJdb favored anti-spike CD8 responses, while private and CD4 specificities were missed.

The sequencing input was whole blood. This chain links TRBV20-1 with TRBJ2-4; D perhaps matches TRBD1 (5 bases). This TCR came from an adult who was a healthcare worker with PCR-confirmed SARS-CoV-2 infection or an uninfected control (not recorded which). CDR3 bases: TGCAGTGCTAGACCGGACACAAGAAACATTCAGTACTTC. It specifies CSARPDTRNIQYF.